Following are 25 T cell receptor beta chains from one sample sequenced in a study of immune evolution from preneoplasia to lung adenocarcinoma. Clones were sequenced by immunoSEQ multiplex PCR, and TCRdb holds only the in-frame ones, with some missing. The data show 5,000 to 6,500 clones, roughly 85% seen once. The material sequenced was FFPE adjacent normal lung tissue. Receptors originate from an older person with lung adenocarcinoma.

The chain has TRBV7-9 and TRBJ1-2; D not resolved. There are 13 residues in the CDR3. Trimming removed 2 bases at V and 5 bases at J, with 9 bases between. CDR1 and CDR2 from the germline V gene are SEHNR and FQNEAQ (reference sequence). The CDR3 region is CASSLNQKYGYTF. The DNA of the CDR3 is TGTGCCAGCAGCTTAAACCAAAAATATGGCTACACCTTC.

V usage is TRBV4-2 and J usage is TRBJ2-2; unclear D gene. V lost 0 bases and J lost 4, with 6 bases in between. Germline CDR1 and CDR2: LGHNA and YNFKEQ. This CDR3 spans 14 amino acids. The DNA of the CDR3 is TGTGCCAGCAGCCAAGATATCTCCACCGGGGAGCTGTTTTTT. This encodes CASSQDISTGELFF.

The chain links TRBV5-8 to TRBJ2-5; 7 nucleotides align to TRBD2. The germline V gene has CDR1 SGHTS and CDR2 YDEGEE. There are 15 residues in the CDR3. V was pared by 0 bases and J by 3 bases, with 5 bases of the junction left unmatched. The CDR3 DNA follows: TGTGCCAGCAGCTTGGAGGGGACTAACGAAGAGACCCAGTACTTC. Translation: CASSLEGTNEETQYF.

CDR3: CALTPRQVVKNIQYF. CDR3 bases: TGTGCCTTAACCCCCCGACAGGTAGTCAAAAACATTCAGTACTTC. The J gene is TRBJ2-4, the V gene TRBV30; a weak D match, TRBD1 (6 bases). Germline V lookup: CDR1 GTSNPN, CDR2 SVGIG (reference sequence). The CDR3 extends over 15 amino acids. V shed 7 bases and J shed 3 bases, with 19 bases lying between them.

This chain joins TRBV18 and TRBJ1-1; D is unresolved. Germline V gene sequence: CDR1 KGHSH, CDR2 LQKENI. The CDR3 loop spans 12 amino acids. Trimming took 2 bases from V and 5 from J, leaving 6 bases between them. The CDR3 region is CASSPSRTEAFF. In DNA, the CDR3 is TGTGCCAGCTCACCAAGTAGGACTGAAGCTTTCTTT.

V gene TRBV28 combines with J gene TRBJ2-3, with 13 bases lining up with TRBD2. Germline V gene sequence: CDR1 MDHEN, CDR2 SYDVKM. The ends lost 4 bases at V and 5 bases at J; junction bases unmatched: 6. This CDR3 has 16 residues. CDR3 nucleotide sequence: TGTGCCAGCAGTTCCGGACTAGCGGGGGCACGAGATACGCAGTATTTT. The encoded protein is CASSSGLAGARDTQYF. Filled out from reference TRBV28 and TRBJ2-3, the complete variable domain reads DVKVTQSSRYLVKRTGEKVFLECVQDMDHENMFWYRQDPGLGLRLIYFSYDVKMKEKGDIPEGYSVSREKKERFSLILESASTNQTSMYLCASSSGLAGARDTQYFGPGTRLTVL.

The chain has TRBV7-2 and TRBJ2-3, with 8 bases lining up with TRBD2. V dropped 5 bases and J dropped 4; count of bases not matched to a gene: 8. The CDR3 length is 15 residues. Germline V gives CDR1 SGHTA, CDR2 FQGNSA. The CDR3 nucleotides are TGTGCCAGCAGCCGCAGCGGGGGCGGGCCAGATACGCAGTATTTT. Translating gives CASSRSGGGPDTQYF.

The genes are TRBV21-1 and TRBJ2-5. TRBV21-1 is classified as a pseudogene. The CDR3 runs 14 residues. CDR3: CASSPRGVQETQYF. DNA of the CDR3: TGTGCCAGCAGCCCCCGAGGGGTCCAAGAGACCCAGTACTTC.

This clone occurred once. The gene calls are TRBV27 and TRBJ2-5; maybe TRBD2 (7 bases). V shed 6 bases and J shed 5 bases, with 25 bases lying between them. CDR1 and CDR2 (germline): MNHEY, SMNVEV (reference sequence). This CDR3 contains 17 residues. The CDR3 spells CASSSLGRGSKRETQYF. In nucleotides, the CDR3 is TGTGCCAGCAGCTCCCTGGGGAGGGGGTCGAAGAGGGAGACCCAGTACTTC.

V usage is TRBV5-5 and J usage is TRBJ1-1; tentative D call: TRBD1 (5 bases). The germline V gene encodes CDR1 SGHKS and CDR2 YYEKEE (reference sequence). The CDR3 sequence is 11 residues long. The germline V and J ends were trimmed by 7 bases and 3 bases, with 7 bases remaining between them. This CDR3 is CASLGDTEAFF. The CDR3 coding sequence is TGTGCCAGCCTAGGGGACACTGAAGCTTTCTTT.

The chain joins TRBV5-1 to TRBJ1-2; D unclear. The CDR3 has 13 amino acids. Germline V gives CDR1 SGHRS, CDR2 YFSETQ. Between the trimmed V and J ends, which lost 1 base and 4 bases, there was a span of 8 bases. CDR3 bases: TGCGCCAGCAGCTTGCCCCCCAGCTATGGCTACACCTTC. Translated, it gives CASSLPPSYGYTF.

The V gene is TRBV5-6, the J gene TRBJ2-5; the D is unclear. The CDR3 extends over 14 amino acids. V lost 4 bases to trimming and J lost 5 bases, with 15 bases between them. Germline V gives CDR1 SGHDT, CDR2 YYEEEE. CDR3 in amino acids: CASSKLIAGETQYF. In DNA, the CDR3 is TGTGCCAGCAGCAAGTTAATAGCTGGGGAGACCCAGTACTTC.

The chain has TRBV6-1 and TRBJ2-5; no definite D call. Deletions cut 1 base from V and 6 bases from J, with 0 bases between. CDR1 is MNHNS, CDR2 SASEGT, per germline. The CDR3 totals 10 residues. This chain's CDR3 is CASSEETQYF. The DNA of the CDR3 is TGTGCCAGCAGTGAAGAGACCCAGTACTTC.

In DNA, the CDR3 is TGTGCCAGCAGTTGGGGAACCGGGACAGTTAACACTGAAGCTTTCTTT. Encoded protein: CASSWGTGTVNTEAFF. The V gene is TRBV28, the J gene TRBJ1-1; TRBD1 matches at 7 bases. Germline CDR1 MDHEN, CDR2 SYDVKM. V lost 4 bases, J lost 2 bases, and 10 bases stayed unmatched. The CDR3 totals 16 residues. Filled out from reference TRBV28 and TRBJ1-1, the complete variable domain reads DVKVTQSSRYLVKRTGEKVFLECVQDMDHENMFWYRQDPGLGLRLIYFSYDVKMKEKGDIPEGYSVSREKKERFSLILESASTNQTSMYLCASSWGTGTVNTEAFFGQGTRLTVV.

This clone was observed a handful of times. The chain is built from TRBV5-5 and TRBJ2-7, with 10 positions matching TRBD2. With 3 bases clipped from V and 6 bases from J, the junction kept 3 bases outside the gene matches. This CDR3 comprises 13 residues. In germline, CDR1 is SGHKS, CDR2 YYEKEE (reference sequence). CDR3 bases: TGTGCCAGCAGCTCTAGCGGGGGAGGCGAGCAGTACTTC. It translates to CASSSSGGGEQYF.

The V call is TRBV7-9, the J call TRBJ2-1; D perhaps matches TRBD2 (5 bases). V was clipped by 6 bases and J by 6 bases, with 9 bases between them. Germline V gene data show CDR1 as SEHNR and CDR2 as FQNEAQ (reference sequence). The CDR3 sequence is 12 residues long. CDR3 amino acids: CASRVGVNEQFF. The CDR3 DNA sequence: TGTGCCAGCAGGGTCGGGGTCAATGAGCAGTTCTTC.

The CDR3: CASSVGQGTYEQYF. In DNA form, the CDR3 reads TGTGCCAGCAGCGTGGGCCAGGGCACCTACGAGCAGTACTTC. The V gene is TRBV9, the J gene TRBJ2-7, with D tentatively TRBD1 (5 bases). The germline V gene encodes CDR1 SGDLS and CDR2 YYNGEE. The V end lost 2 bases, the J end lost 2 bases, and 11 bases lay between the germline ends. The CDR3 covers 14 residues.

V usage is TRBV5-4 and J usage is TRBJ1-6; D ambiguous. The length of the CDR3 is 16 residues. Germline V gene data show CDR1 as SGHNT and CDR2 as YYREEE (reference sequence). V was clipped by 4 bases and J by 8 bases, with 19 bases between them. CDR3 in amino acids: CASSTTTTRMDSPLHF. CDR3 DNA: TGTGCCAGCAGCACCACAACGACAAGGATGGATTCACCCCTCCACTTT. The full variable domain, with the rest looked up from reference TRBV5-4 and TRBJ1-6, is ETGVTQSPTHLIKTRGQQVTLRCSSQSGHNTVSWYQQALGQGPQFIFQYYREEENGRGNFPPRFSGLQFPNYSSELNVNALELDDSALYLCASSTTTTRMDSPLHFGNGTRLTVT.

J is TRBJ2-7 and V is TRBV4-1; D ambiguous. This CDR3 is 11 amino acids long. The V end was cut by 6 bases, the J end by 4 bases, with 7 bases between. The germline V gene encodes CDR1 MGHRA and CDR2 YSYEKL. DNA for the CDR3: TGCGCCAGCAGTTCAAATTACGAGCAGTACTTC. It specifies CASSSNYEQYF.

This clone was counted only a few times. The chain carries TRBV5-4 and TRBJ1-1; possibly TRBD1 for D (6 bases). V was pared by 4 bases and J by 2 bases, with 12 bases between. Germline values: CDR1 SGHNT, CDR2 YYREEE (reference sequence). This CDR3 has 14 residues. The CDR3 nucleotides read TGTGCCAGCAGCCGCGACGGGACAAACACTGAAGCTTTCTTT. Its protein is CASSRDGTNTEAFF.

The chain is built from TRBV14 and TRBJ2-1; 10 positions agree with TRBD2. Germline V gives CDR1 SGHDN, CDR2 FVKESK. This CDR3 has 16 amino acids. The V gene end was trimmed by 4 bases and the J gene end by 8 bases; junction bases not matched to a gene: 11. The CDR3 nucleotides read TGTGCCAGCAGCCTAGATGCTAGCGGGGGTACGTATGAGCAGTTCTTC. This translates into CASSLDASGGTYEQFF.

The rearrangement uses TRBV11-2 and TRBJ2-7, with D unclear. The CDR3 extends over 13 amino acids. The V end lost 1 base, the J end lost 6 bases, and 10 bases lay between the germline ends. Germline CDR1 reads SGHAT; CDR2 reads FQNNGV. The CDR3 here is CASSLGGVTEQYF. The CDR3 bases are TGTGCCAGCAGCTTAGGTGGGGTGACCGAGCAGTACTTC.

This chain uses TRBV6-4 with TRBJ1-6; possibly TRBD1 for D (5 bases). The CDR3 totals 16 residues. The V gene lost 8 bases and the J gene lost 9 bases, with 23 bases spanning the gap. Germline V CDR1 and CDR2: MRHNA, SNTAGT. CDR3 coding DNA: TGTGCCAGCCCACCCGTCGATGGGGGGTTCTGTTCACCCCTCCACTTT. Residues: CASPPVDGGFCSPLHF.

This rearrangement joins TRBV19 to TRBJ2-1; TRBD2 matches 9 bases. Germline loops: CDR1 LNHDA, CDR2 SQIVND (reference sequence). The CDR3 has 13 amino acids. The V segment lost 7 bases and the J segment 8 bases; nucleotides outside the gene matches: 6. This CDR3 is CASMGGRAHEQFF. The CDR3 DNA reads TGTGCCAGTATGGGCGGGAGGGCCCATGAGCAGTTCTTC.

The chain is built from TRBV5-4 and TRBJ1-1; possibly TRBD1 for D (6 bases). Trimming removed 0 bases at V and 1 base at J, with 10 bases between. Germline assignment: CDR1 SGHNT and CDR2 YYREEE (reference sequence). CDR3 length equals 15 residues. CDR3 loop: CASSLGQVPNTEAFF. The DNA for the CDR3 is TGTGCCAGCAGCTTGGGACAGGTTCCGAACACTGAAGCTTTCTTT.